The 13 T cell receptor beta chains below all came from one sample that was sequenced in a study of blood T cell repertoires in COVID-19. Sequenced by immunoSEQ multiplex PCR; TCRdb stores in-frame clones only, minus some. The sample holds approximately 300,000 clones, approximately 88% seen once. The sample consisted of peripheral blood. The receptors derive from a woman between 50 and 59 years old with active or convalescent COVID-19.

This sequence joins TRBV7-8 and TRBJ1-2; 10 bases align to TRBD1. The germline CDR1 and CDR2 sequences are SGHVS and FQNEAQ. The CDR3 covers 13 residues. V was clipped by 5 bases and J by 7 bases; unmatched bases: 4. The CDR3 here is CASSRDRGRGYTF. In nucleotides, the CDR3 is TGTGCCAGCAGCCGGGACAGGGGACGTGGCTACACCTTC.

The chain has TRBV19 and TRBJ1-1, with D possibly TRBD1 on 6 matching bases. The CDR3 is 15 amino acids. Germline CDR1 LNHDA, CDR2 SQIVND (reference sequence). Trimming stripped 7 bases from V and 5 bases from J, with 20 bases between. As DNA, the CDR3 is TGTGCCAGTACCCACCCCGGGACGGACAGAACTGAAGCTTTCTTT. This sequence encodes CASTHPGTDRTEAFF.

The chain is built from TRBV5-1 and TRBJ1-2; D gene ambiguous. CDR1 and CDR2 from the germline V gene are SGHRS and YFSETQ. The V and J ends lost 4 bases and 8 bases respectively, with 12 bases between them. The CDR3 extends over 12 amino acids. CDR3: CASSLGFVGYTF. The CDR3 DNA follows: TGCGCCAGCAGCCTCGGGTTTGTCGGCTACACCTTC.

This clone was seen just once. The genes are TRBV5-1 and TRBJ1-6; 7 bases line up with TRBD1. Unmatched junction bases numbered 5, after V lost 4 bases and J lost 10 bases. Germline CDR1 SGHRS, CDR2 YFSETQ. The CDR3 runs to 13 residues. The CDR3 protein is CASSHGQASPLHF. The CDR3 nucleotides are TGCGCCAGCAGCCACGGACAGGCCTCACCCCTCCACTTT.

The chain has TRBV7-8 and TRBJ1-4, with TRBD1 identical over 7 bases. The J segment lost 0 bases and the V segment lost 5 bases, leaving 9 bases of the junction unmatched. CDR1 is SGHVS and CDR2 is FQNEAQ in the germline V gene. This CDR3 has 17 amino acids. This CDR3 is CASSLGQILATNEKLFF. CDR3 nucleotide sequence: TGTGCCAGCAGCCTGGGACAGATACTAGCAACTAATGAAAAACTGTTTTTT.

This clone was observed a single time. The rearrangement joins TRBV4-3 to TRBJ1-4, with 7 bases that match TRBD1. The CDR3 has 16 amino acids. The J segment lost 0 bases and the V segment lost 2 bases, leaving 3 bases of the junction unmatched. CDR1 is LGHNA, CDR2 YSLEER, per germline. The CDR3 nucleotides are TGCGCCAGCAGCCAACCGGGACAGACAACTAATGAAAAACTGTTTTTT. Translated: CASSQPGQTTNEKLFF.

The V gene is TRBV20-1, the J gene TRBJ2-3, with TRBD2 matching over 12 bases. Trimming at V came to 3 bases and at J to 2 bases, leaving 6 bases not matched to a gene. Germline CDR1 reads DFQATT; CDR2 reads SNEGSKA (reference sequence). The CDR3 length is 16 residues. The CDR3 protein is CSASPASGGATDTQYF. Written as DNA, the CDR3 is TGCAGTGCTAGTCCCGCTAGCGGGGGGGCCACAGATACGCAGTATTTT.

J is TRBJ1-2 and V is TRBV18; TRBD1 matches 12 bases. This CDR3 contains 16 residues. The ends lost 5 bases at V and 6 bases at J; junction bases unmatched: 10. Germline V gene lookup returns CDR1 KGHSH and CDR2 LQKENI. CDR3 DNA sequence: TGTGCCAGCTCAACGACCCCGGGACAGGGGGCTAATGGCTACACCTTC. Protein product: CASSTTPGQGANGYTF.

The CDR3 region is CASSIVTGDQPQHF. Here the CDR3 DNA reads TGTGCCAGTAGTATAGTTACAGGCGATCAGCCCCAGCATTTT. J is TRBJ1-5 and V is TRBV19, with D tentatively TRBD1 (5 bases). V lost 1 base to trimming and J lost 5 bases, with 9 bases between them. In germline, CDR1 is LNHDA, CDR2 SQIVND (reference sequence). This CDR3 region has 14 residues.

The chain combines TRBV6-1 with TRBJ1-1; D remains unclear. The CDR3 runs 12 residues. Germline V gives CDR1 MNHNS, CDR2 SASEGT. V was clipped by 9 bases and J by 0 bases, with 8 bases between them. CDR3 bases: TGTGCCAGTACTCCAATGAACACTGAAGCTTTCTTT. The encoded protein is CASTPMNTEAFF.

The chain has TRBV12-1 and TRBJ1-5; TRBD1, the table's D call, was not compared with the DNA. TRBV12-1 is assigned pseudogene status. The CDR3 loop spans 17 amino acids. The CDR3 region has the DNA TGTGCCAGCAGCCCCCGGAACCCGGACAGAAGCAATCAGCCCCAGCATTTT. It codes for CASSPRNPDRSNQPQHF.

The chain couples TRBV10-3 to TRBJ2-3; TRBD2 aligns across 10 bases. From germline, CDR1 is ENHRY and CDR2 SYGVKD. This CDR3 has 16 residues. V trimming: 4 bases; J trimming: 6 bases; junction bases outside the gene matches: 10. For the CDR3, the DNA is TGTGCCATCAGTGGTTTAACTAGCGGGAAGGTGGATACGCAGTATTTT. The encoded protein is CAISGLTSGKVDTQYF.

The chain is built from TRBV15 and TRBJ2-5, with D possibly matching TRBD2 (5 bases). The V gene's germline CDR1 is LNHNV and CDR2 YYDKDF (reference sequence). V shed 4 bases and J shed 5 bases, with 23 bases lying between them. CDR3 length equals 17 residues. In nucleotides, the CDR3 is TGTGCCACCAGCACAATACCACTAGAAGGCTATGGGGAGACCCAGTACTTC. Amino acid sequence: CATSTIPLEGYGETQYF.